This is a list of T cell receptor beta chains from one sample in a study of OX40 agonist ivuxolimab in advanced cancers. Generated by immunoSEQ multiplex PCR, the TCRdb table keeps only in-frame clones and is missing some. The sample holds 73,000 or so clones, approximately 83% seen once. The starting material was CD4+ or CD8+ T cells sorted from blood, obtained in a trial of the OX40 agonist ivuxolimab. These receptors all come from an adult with an advanced solid tumor such as melanoma, head and neck, liver or kidney cancer. The CDR3 runs from the conserved cysteine through the conserved F or W. The D gene is left open where the match is weak. Some rows have no size entry. The others give once, few or many, or a class for an expanded clone.

D gene	V gene	J gene	clone size	CDR3 protein	CDR3 DNA
TRBD2	TRBV7-2	TRBJ2-2	-	CASSLGGSAGGTGELFF	TGTGCCAGCAGCTTAGGAGGGTCAGCGGGGGGCACCGGGGAGCTGTTTTTT
-	TRBV2	TRBJ2-1	-	CASSAGDPIDYNEQFF	TGTGCCAGCAGTGCGGGGGACCCTATAGATTACAATGAGCAGTTCTTC
-	TRBV7-8	TRBJ1-4	-	CASSLARMNEKLFF	TGTGCCAGCAGCTTAGCTCGGATGAATGAAAAACTGTTTTTT
-	TRBV7-9	TRBJ2-7	-	CASSLEAESYEQYF	TGTGCCAGCAGCTTGGAGGCGGAGAGCTACGAGCAGTACTTC
TRBD1	TRBV19	TRBJ1-5	-	CASSISTGDFNQPQHF	TGTGCCAGTAGTATATCGACAGGGGATTTTAATCAGCCCCAGCATTTT
-	TRBV6-6	TRBJ1-6	few	CASSYSSKDSPLHF	TGTGCCAGCAGTTACTCGAGCAAGGACTCACCCCTCCACTTT
-	TRBV27	TRBJ1-1	-	CASSLSFEGFGAFF	TGTGCCAGCAGTTTATCGTTTGAAGGCTTTGGGGCTTTCTTT
-	TRBV9	TRBJ2-1	-	CASSSRDAAYNEQFF	TGTGCCAGCAGCTCCCGCGATGCTGCCTACAATGAGCAGTTCTTC
-	TRBV7-2	TRBJ1-1	-	CASSLAGMNTEAFF	TGTGCCAGCAGCTTAGCAGGGATGAACACTGAAGCTTTCTTT
TRBD1	TRBV2	TRBJ1-1	-	CASRRRDRAGEAFF	TGTGCCAGCAGGAGAAGGGACAGGGCCGGTGAAGCTTTCTTT
-	TRBV6-1	TRBJ1-5	-	CASSLGYSGQPQHF	TGTGCCAGCAGTCTAGGGTACAGCGGTCAGCCCCAGCATTTT
-	TRBV21-1	TRBJ2-6	-	CASSKAKERGVSSGANVLTF	TGTGCCAGCAGCAAAGCAAAGGAGCGGGGGGTCTCCTCTGGGGCCAACGTCCTGACTTTC
TRBD1	TRBV11-1	TRBJ1-1	-	CASSPPGQGGIRTEAFF	TGTGCCAGCAGCCCCCCGGGACAGGGAGGTATTCGCACTGAAGCTTTCTTT
TRBD1	TRBV5-5	TRBJ2-1	-	CASRLGGQGSLNEQFF	TGTGCCAGCAGACTGGGGGGACAGGGTTCTCTCAATGAGCAGTTCTTC
TRBD1	TRBV30	TRBJ1-1	medium-sized	CAWRQGMGTEAFF	TGTGCCTGGCGACAGGGGATGGGGACTGAAGCTTTCTTT
-	TRBV18	TRBJ2-7	-	CASSPSQEGEQYF	TGTGCCAGCTCACCGTCACAGGAAGGCGAGCAGTACTTC
-	TRBV6-5	TRBJ1-5	-	CASRTSRDNQPQHF	TGTGCCAGCAGGACTAGTCGGGACAATCAGCCCCAGCATTTT
TRBD1	TRBV6-6	TRBJ2-1	-	CASNWDRGDNEQFF	TGTGCCAGCAACTGGGACAGGGGGGACAATGAGCAGTTCTTC
TRBD2	TRBV5-1	TRBJ2-1	-	CASSSGLAGDSYNEQFF	TGCGCCAGCAGCTCTGGACTAGCGGGAGACTCCTACAATGAGCAGTTCTTC
TRBD2	TRBV30	TRBJ2-3	few	CAWSVSGGGADTQYF	TGTGCCTGGAGTGTATCGGGAGGGGGTGCAGATACGCAGTATTTT
-	TRBV7-2	TRBJ2-7	once	CASSSRVAVYEQYF	TGTGCCAGCAGCAGCCGCGTGGCCGTTTACGAGCAGTACTTC
TRBD2	TRBV2	TRBJ2-1	-	CASSGGLAGVNEQFF	TGTGCCAGCAGTGGTGGTCTAGCGGGAGTGAATGAGCAGTTCTTC
-	TRBV6-1	TRBJ2-1	-	CASRRTENEQFF	TGTGCCAGCAGGCGGACTGAAAATGAGCAGTTCTTC
-	TRBV30	TRBJ2-2	-	CAGKTIANTGELFF	TGTGCCGGAAAGACAATCGCGAACACCGGGGAGCTGTTTTTT
TRBD1	TRBV10-3	TRBJ2-7	-	CAIRPGRQGYEQYF	TGTGCCATCAGGCCCGGGAGACAGGGGTACGAGCAGTACTTC
TRBD1	TRBV5-4	TRBJ2-1	-	CASSNRRGQGANEQFF	TGTGCCAGCAGCAACCGGCGCGGGCAGGGGGCAAATGAGCAGTTCTTC